This entry features one TCR beta chain sequence. Combining a sample-barcoded 5' primer with a J-beta primer mix, a second PCR ran for 7 to 11 cycles. MiXCR, applied by TCRdb to the 5' RACE reads, yields one record per CDR3 protein. The sample has 2 million or so distinct CDR3 sequences, roughly 52% seen once; the top ten hold around 2.1%. This sample is drawn from a study of blood T cells in healthy people across ages. This CDR3 spans 16 amino acids. Germline V lookup: CDR1 SGHRS, CDR2 YFSETQ. The V gene lost 1 base and the J gene lost 0 bases, with 10 bases spanning the gap. V and J are TRBV5-1 and TRBJ1-4; D possibly corresponds to TRBD1 (6 bases). Sequenced input: blood. This TCR came from a woman aged 40 to 50 in good health. The CDR3 loop reads CASSLTTGSTNEKLFF. CDR3 DNA: TGCGCCAGCAGCTTGACCACAGGGTCAACTAATGAAAAACTGTTTTTT.